Shown below are 11 T cell receptor beta chains from a single sample sequenced in a study of shared clonotypes between healthy human individuals. Some clones are missing from TCRdb's copy, which holds only in-frame ones; the method was immunoSEQ multiplex PCR. Of about 550,000 clones listed, 95% to 96% are singletons. Naive CD8 cells lacked CD45RO and underwent positive selection for CCR7, leaving out terminally differentiated effector memory CD45RA+ cells. The sample consisted of naive CD8+ T cells sorted from blood. The receptors were sampled from a woman in her twenties or thirties in good health.

The rearrangement uses TRBV5-1 and TRBJ2-1; D possibly corresponds to TRBD1 (6 bases). V was cut by 0 bases and J by 5 bases, with 27 bases left in between. This CDR3 contains 20 residues. Germline V gene data show CDR1 as SGHRS and CDR2 as YFSETQ. The CDR3 bases are TGCGCCAGCAGCTTGGCCAATGTGGACAGAGGACTGGGTGGCCACAATGAGCAGTTCTTC. Amino acid sequence: CASSLANVDRGLGGHNEQFF.

The chain links TRBV7-9 to TRBJ2-1; tentatively, D is TRBD2 (6 bases). With 10 bases removed from V and 5 bases from J, the gap between germline ends came to 21 bases. Germline V CDR1 and CDR2: SEHNR, FQNEAQ (reference sequence). CDR3 length: 15 residues. The CDR3 protein is CATQLIGSSDNEQFF. CDR3 sequence (DNA): TGTGCCACCCAGCTCATCGGGAGCTCGGACAATGAGCAGTTCTTC. The variable domain in full, with the rest retrieved from reference TRBV7-9 and TRBJ2-1, is DTGVSQNPRHKITKRGQNVTFRCDPISEHNRLYWYRQTLGQGPEFLTYFQNEAQLEKSRLLSDRFSAERPKGSFSTLEIQRTEQGDSAMYLCATQLIGSSDNEQFFGPGTRLTVL.

The V gene is TRBV6-5, the J gene TRBJ2-7; TRBD2 matches 8 bases. The J segment lost 4 bases and the V segment lost 6 bases, leaving 8 bases of the junction unmatched. This CDR3 is 14 amino acids long. Germline V gene sequence: CDR1 MNHEY, CDR2 SVGAGI. The CDR3 is CASRAGTRIYEQYF. The DNA of the CDR3 is TGTGCCAGCAGGGCCGGGACTAGGATTTACGAGCAGTACTTC.

The chain recombines TRBV19 with TRBJ1-2, with 7 positions matching TRBD1. Germline loops: CDR1 LNHDA, CDR2 SQIVND (reference sequence). CDR3 size: 14 residues. The ends lost 6 bases at V and 5 bases at J; junction bases unmatched: 9. The CDR3: CASSPGGPTYGYTF. DNA for the CDR3: TGTGCCAGTAGCCCAGGGGGACCCACATATGGCTACACCTTC.

The chain links TRBV10-1 to TRBJ2-1, with 13 bases lining up with TRBD2. The V gene end was trimmed by 3 bases and the J gene end by 6 bases; junction bases not matched to a gene: 2. CDR1 WNHNN and CDR2 SYGVQD come from the germline V gene (reference sequence). This CDR3 region has 15 residues. The chain's CDR3 is CASSDGTSGINEQFF. CDR3 DNA: TGCGCCAGCAGTGACGGGACTAGCGGGATCAATGAGCAGTTCTTC.

The chain recombines TRBV13 with TRBJ1-1; no firm D call. From germline, CDR1 is PRHDT and CDR2 FYEKMQ (reference sequence). The CDR3 runs to 15 residues. Trimming pared 0 bases from V and 1 base from J, leaving 9 bases between. The CDR3: CASSLGAARNTEAFF. DNA of the CDR3: TGTGCCAGCAGCTTAGGAGCAGCGAGGAACACTGAAGCTTTCTTT.

The V call is TRBV2, the J call TRBJ1-5; a possible D gene is TRBD1 (5 bases). This CDR3 comprises 14 residues. The V and J ends lost 6 bases and 4 bases respectively, with 13 bases between them. Germline-derived CDR1 and CDR2 are SNHLY and FYNNEI. CDR3 nucleotide sequence: TGTGCCAGCAGGGGTCGGGGGTCTAATCAGCCCCAGCATTTT. Amino acids: CASRGRGSNQPQHF.

The rearrangement uses TRBV9 and TRBJ1-3; a weak D match, TRBD1 (6 bases). Germline V gene sequence: CDR1 SGDLS, CDR2 YYNGEE. The CDR3 extends over 16 amino acids. Trimming pared 0 bases from V and 3 bases from J, leaving 13 bases between. CDR3 sequence (DNA): TGTGCCAGCAGCGTAGGTACAGGGCCGCTTGGAAACACCATATATTTT. Its translation is CASSVGTGPLGNTIYF. Full variable domain (outside the CDR3, taken from reference TRBV9 and TRBJ1-3): DSGVTQTPKHLITATGQRVTLRCSPRSGDLSVYWYQQSLDQGLQFLIQYYNGEERAKGNILERFSAQQFPDLHSELNLSSLELGDSALYFCASSVGTGPLGNTIYFGEGSWLTVV.

This clone was detected once. The chain employs TRBV15 and TRBJ2-7, with D tentatively TRBD2 (6 bases). CDR3 length equals 16 residues. Germline CDR1 and CDR2: LNHNV and YYDKDF (reference sequence). V was pared by 1 base and J by 6 bases, with 19 bases between. Here the CDR3 DNA reads TGTGCCACCAGCAGAGGTACGGGGGAATTACTTGGCGAGCAGTACTTC. Translated, it gives CATSRGTGELLGEQYF.

This chain connects TRBV7-9 to TRBJ2-1; D possibly corresponds to TRBD1 (6 bases). The V gene's germline CDR1 is SEHNR and CDR2 FQNEAQ (reference sequence). V dropped 5 bases and J dropped 6 bases, with 29 bases sitting between them. The CDR3 totals 19 residues. As DNA, the CDR3 is TGTGCCAGCAGCCGAAGGACGCTAACAATCGACAGGTTTCCCAATGAGCAGTTCTTC. It encodes CASSRRTLTIDRFPNEQFF.

This clone was seen only once. CDR3 sequence: CASSPIRTGNYGYTF. The CDR3 nucleotides read TGTGCCAGCAGCCCGATCCGGACAGGGAACTATGGCTACACCTTC. The V call is TRBV13, the J call TRBJ1-2, with 8 bases lining up with TRBD1. Per germline, CDR1 PRHDT and CDR2 FYEKMQ (reference sequence). V trimming: 5 bases; J trimming: 2 bases; junction bases outside the gene matches: 7. The CDR3 consists of 15 residues.